This T cell receptor beta chain comes out of a study of T cell changes during pregnancy in multiple sclerosis. Using immunoSEQ multiplex PCR, the repertoire was profiled, and TCRdb retains in-frame clones only, with some absent. The sample lists fewer than 70,000 clones, roughly 87% occurring once. J lost 1 base, V lost 2 bases, and 6 bases had no gene match. The CDR3 sequence is 16 residues long. Germline lookup yields CDR1 SSHAT and CDR2 FNYEAQ (reference sequence). The sequence came from a female donor with multiple sclerosis, enrolled in a pregnancy study. The chain uses TRBV7-7 and TRBJ2-5, with 8 nucleotides matching TRBD2. This sample comprised peripheral blood, obtained in the first trimester of pregnancy. The CDR3 sequence is CASSLLDGRGQETQYF. The DNA of the CDR3 is TGTGCCAGCAGCTTACTAGACGGGAGGGGCCAAGAGACCCAGTACTTC.